The clone carrying this TCR beta chain appeared a few times. The same CDR3 can be traced to other DNA sequences in this sample. This sample is drawn from a study of T cell changes during pregnancy in multiple sclerosis. TCRdb's copy holds only in-frame clones and misses some; the assay was immunoSEQ multiplex PCR. The sample carries tens of thousands of clones, roughly 92% recorded once. The CDR3 totals 14 residues. With 6 bases removed from V and 5 bases from J, the gap between germline ends came to 14 bases. CDR1 and CDR2 from the germline V gene are MNHEY and SMNVEV (reference sequence). The V call is TRBV27, the J call TRBJ2-1; possibly TRBD2 for D (7 bases). This specimen was peripheral blood, taken in the first trimester of pregnancy. This sequence was found in a female donor in good health, enrolled as a control in a pregnancy study. CDR3 in DNA: TGTGCCAGCAGAAAAGGGGGGGTAAACAATGAGCAGTTCTTC. Protein sequence: CASRKGGVNNEQFF.